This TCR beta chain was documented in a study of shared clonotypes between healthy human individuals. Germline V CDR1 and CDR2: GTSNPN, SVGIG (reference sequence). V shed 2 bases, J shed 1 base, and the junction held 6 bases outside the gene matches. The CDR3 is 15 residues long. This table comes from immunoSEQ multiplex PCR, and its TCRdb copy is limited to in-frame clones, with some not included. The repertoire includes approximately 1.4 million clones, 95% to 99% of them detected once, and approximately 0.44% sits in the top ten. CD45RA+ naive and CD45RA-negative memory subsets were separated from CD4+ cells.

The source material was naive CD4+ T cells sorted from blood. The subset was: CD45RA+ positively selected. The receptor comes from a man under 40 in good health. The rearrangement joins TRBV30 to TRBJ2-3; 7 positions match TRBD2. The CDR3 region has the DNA TGTGCCTGGAGTACCTCGGGGGGACGCACAGATACGCAGTATTTT. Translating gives CAWSTSGGRTDTQYF.